Below, one T cell receptor beta chain is given with its context. The data derive from a study of blood T cell repertoires in COVID-19. About the study: Acute and convalescent COVID-19 samples came from the United States, Italy and Spain.

The CDR3 is made up of 15 amino acids. Methods used by the authors: Estimation of nucleated cell counts was performed using reference gene primer amplification. Produced via immunoSEQ multiplex PCR; TCRdb's table is partial and in-frame only. V and J calls and clone size are those listed in that table; D and trimming were worked out from the DNA. This sample has just under 350,000 clones, with about 83% found just once. The chain uses TRBV21-1 and TRBJ1-1; the listed D gene, TRBD1, was not tested against the DNA. TRBV21-1 is a listed pseudogene. Sequenced: peripheral blood. The clonotype was recovered from a man aged 25-40 years with active or convalescent COVID-19. The CDR3: CASSKGRGRRTEAFF. The CDR3 DNA is TGTGCCAGCAGCAAAGGCAGGGGCCGGCGAACTGAAGCTTTCTTT.